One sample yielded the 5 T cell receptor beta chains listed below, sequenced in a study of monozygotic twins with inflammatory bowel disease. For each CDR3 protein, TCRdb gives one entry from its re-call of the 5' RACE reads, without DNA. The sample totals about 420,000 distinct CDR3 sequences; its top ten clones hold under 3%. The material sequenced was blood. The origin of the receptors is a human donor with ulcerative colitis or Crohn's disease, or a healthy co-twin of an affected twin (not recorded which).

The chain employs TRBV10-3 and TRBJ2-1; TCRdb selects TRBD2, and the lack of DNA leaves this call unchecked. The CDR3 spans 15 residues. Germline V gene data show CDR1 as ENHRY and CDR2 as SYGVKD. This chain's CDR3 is CAIHRGTSGNNEQFF.

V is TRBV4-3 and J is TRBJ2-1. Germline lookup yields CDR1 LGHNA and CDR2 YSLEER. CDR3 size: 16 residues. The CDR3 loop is CASSQETHGSYNEQFF.

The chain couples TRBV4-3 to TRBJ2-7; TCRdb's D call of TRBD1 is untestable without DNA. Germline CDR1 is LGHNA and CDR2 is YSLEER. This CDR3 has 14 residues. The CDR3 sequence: CAGSPSGGNYEQYF.

This CDR3 is CASSLRGGPETQYF. The genes are TRBV5-4 and TRBJ2-5; the TCRdb D gene call, TRBD1, has no DNA to confirm it. The CDR3 covers 14 residues. Germline CDR1 and CDR2: SGHNT and YYREEE (reference sequence).

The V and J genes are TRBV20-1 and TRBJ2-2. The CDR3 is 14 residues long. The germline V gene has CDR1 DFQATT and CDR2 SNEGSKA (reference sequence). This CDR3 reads CSASGSANTGELFF.